This T cell receptor beta chain was found in a study of T cell repertoires in cytomegalovirus infection. Study background: Indications of both CMV infection and matching HLA type were provided by public TCR beta signatures.

Each CDR3 protein is one row after TCRdb ran MiXCR on the reads. Counted here are 250,000 to 300,000 distinct CDR3 sequences, about 25% occurring once; the ten biggest clones make up 14%. This clonotype occurred a few times. The clonotype originates from a human donor in good health (CMV status not recorded). Some clones in this sample may be carry-over from other donors' samples. The specimen was PBMCs.

The CDR3 sequence is CASRKQGVTEAFF. The CDR3 DNA follows: TGTGCCAGTAGGAAGCAGGGAGTCACTGAAGCTTTCTTT. This chain connects TRBV19 to TRBJ1-1; a possible D gene is TRBD1 (5 bases). V was trimmed by 6 bases and J by 4 bases, leaving 12 bases between them. Germline-derived CDR1 and CDR2 are LNHDA and SQIVND (reference sequence). The CDR3 runs 13 residues.